The clone carrying this TCR beta chain came up a few times. The entry originates in a study of patients and donors after allogeneic stem cell transplantation. Germline lookup yields CDR1 MNHEY and CDR2 SVGAGI. The CDR3 has 15 amino acids. The V segment lost 2 bases and the J segment 7 bases; nucleotides outside the gene matches: 9. One entry per CDR3 protein results from TCRdb running MiXCR on the RT-PCR reads. This table has 90,000 to 130,000 distinct CDR3 sequences, 35% appearing once. The TCR was taken from a human donor who was either an allogeneic HSCT recipient or a stem cell or donor lymphocyte infusion donor (not recorded which). It is not recorded whose cells these are; they may come from a transplant donor. Sample: blood, either unsorted or a sorted T cell fraction (not recorded which). The J gene is TRBJ2-7, the V gene TRBV6-5; 9 nucleotides line up with TRBD2. The CDR3 DNA is TGTGCCAGCAGTTACGGGGGGCTAGCGGGAATGGAGCAGTACTTC. It is translated as CASSYGGLAGMEQYF.